A single sample gave rise to the 24 T cell receptor beta chains below, sequenced in a study of CD8 T cells in ankylosing spondylitis (dated by TCRdb to about 2017). Overall study results and their limits: Blood from ankylosing spondylitis patients appeared to be characterized by a TCR beta motif composed of roughly eight highly homologous amino acid variants.

These receptors have no known antigen. Preparation of the library involved 5' RACE. Sequencing was carried out with an Illumina HiSeq 2500. The public sequencing data were trimmed at Q25 with fastp and processed into clonotypes with MiXCR by TCRdb, which kept only in-frame beta chains. Entries that share a CDR3 protein sequence are merged under the most common genes and DNA. Here the sample has a few hundred thousand distinct CDR3 sequences; around 8% occur a single time. Roughly 14% of the sample comes from the top ten. Sequencing used blood, either unsorted or a sorted T cell fraction (not recorded which). The receptors originated from a male donor with ankylosing spondylitis.

The V and J genes are TRBV15 and TRBJ2-3, with D perhaps given as TRBD1 or TRBD2 (5 bases each). The CDR3 totals 15 residues. Germline CDR1 LNHNV, CDR2 YYDKDF (reference sequence). The V end was cut by 4 bases, the J end by 0 bases, with 11 bases between. CDR3 sequence (DNA): TGTGCCACCAGCAACCGGGGACCTAGCACAGATACGCAGTATTTT. As protein: CATSNRGPSTDTQYF.

V and J are TRBV6-1 and TRBJ2-7; 7 bases fit TRBD2. V lost 7 bases and J lost 2; bases outside the gene matches: 5. The CDR3 is 13 residues long. Per the germline V gene, CDR1 is MNHNS and CDR2 is SASEGT. CDR3 in amino acids: CASNQGGAYEQYF. The CDR3 bases are TGTGCCAGCAACCAGGGAGGGGCCTACGAGCAGTACTTC.

V gene TRBV20-1 combines with J gene TRBJ2-7; D is uncertain. Germline V gene sequence: CDR1 DFQATT, CDR2 SNEGSKA (reference sequence). V lost 3 bases and J 6 bases, leaving 15 bases between the germline ends. The CDR3 spans 13 residues. The CDR3, as DNA: TGCAGTGCTAGGACGATCCCGGCAAGCGAGCAGTACTTC. Protein sequence: CSARTIPASEQYF.

In the case of this clonotype: A read error may produce the germline difference seen at one junction end. The chain carries TRBV4-1 and TRBJ2-7; D is uncertain. Germline CDR1 MGHRA, CDR2 YSYEKL. This CDR3 is 14 amino acids long. CDR3 loop: CASSQYLPSSEQYF. In DNA form, the CDR3 reads TGCGCCAGCAGCCAATATCTTCCGTCCTCCGAGCAGTACTTC.

In this sample, this clonotype turned up many times. V is TRBV4-2 and J is TRBJ2-7, with unresolved D. V gave up 1 base and J gave up 2 bases, with 12 bases separating them. This CDR3 has 15 amino acids. The germline V gene encodes CDR1 LGHNA and CDR2 YNFKEQ. The CDR3 nucleotides are TGTGCCAGCAGCCAAGTTAACTCAGGCACCTACGAGCAGTACTTC. Protein sequence: CASSQVNSGTYEQYF.

This clonotype occurred many times. This chain connects TRBV5-1 to TRBJ2-5, with TRBD1 matching 7 bases. J was trimmed by 1 base and V by 6 bases; bases with no gene match: 3. Germline V gene lookup returns CDR1 SGHRS and CDR2 YFSETQ. The CDR3 is 13 amino acids. The DNA of the CDR3 is TGCGCCAGCACCAGGGACAGCCAAGAGACCCAGTACTTC. This translates into CASTRDSQETQYF.

This clonotype was found a few times. The chain has TRBV7-2 and TRBJ2-7; 12 bases are a match to TRBD2. The length of the CDR3 is 15 residues. Germline lookup yields CDR1 SGHTA and CDR2 FQGNSA. Trimming took 5 bases from V and 3 from J; bases not matched to a gene: 5. The CDR3 spells CASSPTSGSNYEQYF. CDR3 in DNA: TGTGCCAGCAGCCCGACTAGCGGGAGTAACTACGAGCAGTACTTC.

The table lists this clonotype with a few counts. For the CDR3, the DNA is TGTGCCAGCAGCTCCCCTGGGGCGGGAGGGGGTAATGAGCAGTTCTTC. Translated: CASSSPGAGGGNEQFF. The gene calls are TRBV7-3 and TRBJ2-1; 9 positions match TRBD2. Unmatched junction bases numbered 11, after V lost 4 bases and J lost 7 bases. The germline V gene encodes CDR1 SGHTA and CDR2 FQGTGA. This CDR3 has 16 residues.

In its sample, this clonotype was seen a few times. V and J are TRBV10-3 and TRBJ2-2; 8 bases map to TRBD2. CDR1 is ENHRY and CDR2 is SYGVKD in the germline V gene. The V segment lost 8 bases and the J segment 7 bases; nucleotides outside the gene matches: 9. This CDR3 contains 14 residues. The CDR3 loop reads CAISSAGANGELFF. The CDR3 bases are TGTGCCATCTCTTCAGCGGGAGCGAACGGGGAGCTGTTTTTT.

This clonotype was detected ten times or more. The chain links TRBV20-1 to TRBJ2-1; D remains unclear. Germline V CDR1 and CDR2: DFQATT, SNEGSKA (reference sequence). The CDR3 is 15 residues long. V lost 3 bases and J lost 8, with 20 bases in between. CDR3 sequence reads: CSAREPGRLIDEQFF. The CDR3 DNA sequence: TGCAGTGCTAGGGAGCCCGGACGGCTGATCGATGAGCAGTTCTTC.

CDR3 in amino acids: CASISPGRAGELFF. CDR3 coding DNA: TGTGCCAGCATTTCTCCTGGGAGGGCCGGGGAGCTGTTTTTT. V is TRBV12-3 or TRBV12-4 and J is TRBJ2-2; 7 bases fit TRBD2. Germline trimming cut 7 bases from V and 6 bases from J; bases unmatched to any gene: 8. This CDR3 region has 14 residues.

The rearrangement uses TRBV29-1 and TRBJ1-4; 9 bases are a match to TRBD1. CDR1 is SQVTM, CDR2 ANQGSEA, per germline. Trimming removed 6 bases from V and 9 bases from J; junction bases left unmatched: 8. The CDR3 length is 13 residues. The CDR3 bases are TGCAGCGTCCACGGACAGGGGACTCAAAAACTGTTTTTT. Translating gives CSVHGQGTQKLFF.

The chain combines TRBV11-3 with TRBJ2-1; D not certain. In germline, CDR1 is SGHNT, CDR2 YENEEA. The CDR3 loop spans 13 amino acids. The V and J ends lost 0 bases and 6 bases respectively, with 6 bases between them. DNA for the CDR3: TGTGCCAGCAGCTTAGACTCTCCCAATGAGCAGTTCTTC. It yields the protein CASSLDSPNEQFF.

This clonotype was counted a few times. The V gene is TRBV27, the J gene TRBJ2-1; 7 bases are a match to TRBD2. CDR3 size: 14 residues. Germline V gene sequence: CDR1 MNHEY, CDR2 SMNVEV (reference sequence). V lost 6 bases and J lost 1; bases outside the gene matches: 3. CDR3 loop: CASSGGFSYNEQFF. CDR3 sequence (DNA): TGTGCCAGCAGCGGGGGGTTTTCCTACAATGAGCAGTTCTTC.

This clonotype was detected only a few times. The chain combines TRBV4-2 with TRBJ2-7, with D maybe TRBD2 (5 bases). Germline assignment: CDR1 LGHNA and CDR2 YNFKEQ. The CDR3 loop spans 17 amino acids. Trimming cost V 1 base and J 2 bases, with 18 bases left between them. The CDR3 spells CASSQVGSEDRTYEQYF. The DNA of the CDR3 is TGTGCCAGCAGCCAAGTTGGATCGGAGGATAGGACCTACGAGCAGTACTTC.

This rearrangement joins TRBV20-1 to TRBJ2-1; D is unclear. This CDR3 has 13 amino acids. Germline CDR1 DFQATT, CDR2 SNEGSKA (reference sequence). The V end lost 3 bases, the J end lost 3 bases, and 9 bases lay between the germline ends. The CDR3 is CSASGPLYNEQFF. CDR3 DNA sequence: TGCAGTGCTAGCGGGCCCCTCTACAATGAGCAGTTCTTC.

The chain uses TRBV20-1 and TRBJ2-1; TRBD2 agrees at 7 bases. Looked up from germline, CDR1 is DFQATT and CDR2 is SNEGSKA (reference sequence). The CDR3 consists of 13 residues. V lost 3 bases, J lost 6 bases, and 5 bases stayed unmatched. As DNA, the CDR3 is TGCAGTGCTAGTAAGCGGGAACCCAATGAGCAGTTCTTC. Translated, it gives CSASKREPNEQFF.

This clonotype was counted only a few times. This sequence joins TRBV5-1 and TRBJ2-3; D might be TRBD2 (6 bases). The CDR3 length is 19 residues. The V gene lost 4 bases and the J gene lost 2 bases, with 26 bases spanning the gap. The germline V gene has CDR1 SGHRS and CDR2 YFSETQ. CDR3 DNA: TGCGCCAGCAGCCCCCCCTCGGGAGCGACTGGCTCCCACACAGATACGCAGTATTTT. It encodes CASSPPSGATGSHTDTQYF.

The rearrangement joins TRBV5-1 to TRBJ2-1; TRBD2 agrees at 8 bases. V was clipped by 0 bases and J by 8 bases; unmatched bases: 16. The length of the CDR3 is 18 residues. Germline V lookup: CDR1 SGHRS, CDR2 YFSETQ. CDR3: CASSLESSGWARKHEQFF. DNA of the CDR3: TGCGCCAGCAGCTTGGAGTCTAGCGGGTGGGCCAGGAAACATGAGCAGTTCTTC.

The chain recombines TRBV11-2 with TRBJ1-1; D is perhaps TRBD1 (5 bases). V was pared by 5 bases and J by 4 bases, with 20 bases between. This CDR3 comprises 16 residues. CDR1 SGHAT and CDR2 FQNNGV come from the germline V gene. This chain's CDR3 is CASSPWDGRRFTEAFF. In nucleotides, the CDR3 is TGTGCCAGCAGCCCGTGGGACGGGCGGCGGTTCACTGAAGCTTTCTTT.

This chain connects TRBV3-1 to TRBJ2-7; 10 nucleotides agree with TRBD2. J lost 5 bases, V lost 2 bases, and 6 bases had no gene match. Germline CDR1 is LGHDT and CDR2 is YNNKEL (reference sequence). CDR3 length equals 15 residues. The CDR3 protein is CASSQFSSGSDEQYF. As DNA, the CDR3 is TGTGCCAGCAGCCAATTTTCTAGCGGGAGCGACGAGCAGTACTTC.

The rearrangement links TRBV6-1 to TRBJ2-3; 10 bases match TRBD2. This CDR3 has 15 residues. The V gene's germline CDR1 is MNHNS and CDR2 SASEGT. With 6 bases clipped from V and 4 bases from J, the junction kept 7 bases outside the gene matches. The CDR3 sequence is CASRSPSGRADTQYF. The CDR3 DNA reads as TGTGCCAGCAGATCCCCTAGCGGGAGAGCAGATACGCAGTATTTT.

The chain combines TRBV5-1 with TRBJ1-4, with a possible D match to TRBD1 (6 bases). CDR1 and CDR2 from the germline V gene are SGHRS and YFSETQ. Trimming removed 4 bases at V and 6 bases at J, with 22 bases between. The CDR3 totals 17 residues. The CDR3 loop reads CASSPLTWTVSDEKLFF. CDR3 DNA: TGCGCCAGCAGCCCTCTCACCTGGACAGTTTCGGATGAAAAACTGTTTTTT.

The rearrangement uses TRBV11-2 and TRBJ2-1; TRBD2 matches at 7 bases. Germline trimming cut 3 bases from V and 2 bases from J; bases unmatched to any gene: 4. The CDR3 is 15 residues long. Germline CDR1 reads SGHAT; CDR2 reads FQNNGV. The CDR3 loop is CASSFGREPYNEQFF. In DNA form, the CDR3 reads TGTGCCAGCAGCTTTGGGCGGGAGCCCTACAATGAGCAGTTCTTC.